The 18 T cell receptor beta chains below were found in one sample sequenced in a study of TIL therapy for anti-PD-1-resistant metastatic lung cancer. This was the immunoSEQ v3 assay. Clones were read by immunoSEQ multiplex PCR, and TCRdb kept only the in-frame ones, dropping some. Of approximately 95,000 clones listed, less than 70% were seen once; the top ten hold 10% to 11%. Sample time point: pre-treatment sample, taken before nivolumab and TIL therapy. Pleural nodules or supraclavicular lymph nodes made up most of the excised metastases sampled. This specimen was tumor tissue, taken at baseline. All receptors derive from a person aged 25 to 85 with non-small cell lung cancer.

V gene TRBV18 combines with J gene TRBJ2-5; a weak D match, TRBD1 (5 bases). V shed 6 bases and J shed 0 bases, with 14 bases lying between them. Germline CDR1 and CDR2: KGHSH and LQKENI. The length of the CDR3 is 15 residues. DNA of the CDR3: TGTGCCAGCTCCACCTCCCCAGGGAACCAAGAGACCCAGTACTTC. This codes for CASSTSPGNQETQYF.

The CDR3 sequence: CASSLTSGRGADTQYF. The CDR3 DNA follows: TGTGCCAGCAGCTTGACTAGCGGGAGAGGGGCAGATACGCAGTATTTT. The chain couples TRBV7-9 to TRBJ2-3; 12 bases match TRBD2. J gave up 4 bases and V 3 bases, and 5 bases lay outside the gene matches. Germline V lookup: CDR1 SEHNR, CDR2 FQNEAQ (reference sequence). There are 16 residues in the CDR3.

This sequence joins TRBV28 and TRBJ1-2; possibly TRBD1 for D (5 bases). Germline V gene sequence: CDR1 MDHEN, CDR2 SYDVKM. V was cut by 5 bases and J by 8 bases, with 21 bases left in between. The CDR3 has 15 residues. CDR3 coding DNA: TGTGCCAGCAGTCCGATGGGCAGGGCCTTTACAGGCTACACCTTC. It codes for CASSPMGRAFTGYTF.

This clone was detected only a few times. CDR3 protein: CAWSPSSGGIPQYF. In nucleotides, the CDR3 is TGTGCCTGGAGTCCCTCTAGCGGGGGGATCCCGCAGTACTTC. V is TRBV30 and J is TRBJ2-7, with TRBD2 matching 11 bases. This CDR3 comprises 14 residues. CDR1 and CDR2 from the germline V gene are GTSNPN and SVGIG (reference sequence). V was clipped by 2 bases and J by 9 bases; unmatched bases: 9.

This chain connects TRBV2 to TRBJ1-1; D unclear. CDR1 and CDR2 (germline): SNHLY, FYNNEI. This CDR3 contains 11 residues. Trimming cost V 6 bases and J 5 bases, with 7 bases left between them. The DNA of the CDR3 is TGTGCCAGCAGCCAAAGGACTGAAGCTTTCTTT. It specifies CASSQRTEAFF.

The gene calls are TRBV19 and TRBJ2-7, with 8 bases lining up with TRBD1. CDR1 and CDR2 (germline): LNHDA, SQIVND (reference sequence). This CDR3 region has 14 residues. V gave up 5 bases and J gave up 2 bases; unmatched junction bases: 5. CDR3 region: CASSSPGQAYEQYF. As DNA, the CDR3 is TGTGCCAGTAGTTCTCCGGGACAGGCCTACGAGCAGTACTTC.

This chain connects TRBV28 to TRBJ2-7; 11 bases fit TRBD1. The CDR3 runs to 15 residues. After removal of 6 bases from V and 4 bases from J, the junction contained 8 bases not matched to a gene. In germline, CDR1 is MDHEN, CDR2 SYDVKM. The CDR3 DNA sequence: TGTGCCAGCAGCTATTCCGGACAGGGGGCTTACGAGCAGTACTTC. Its protein is CASSYSGQGAYEQYF.

The chain combines TRBV12-5 with TRBJ2-3, with D possibly matching TRBD2 (5 bases). With 7 bases removed from V and 2 bases from J, the gap between germline ends came to 22 bases. The germline V gene encodes CDR1 LGHNT and CDR2 FRNRAP. The CDR3 sequence is 17 residues long. CDR3 nucleotide sequence: TGTGCTAGTGAGATCACCGGGATAGGGTCTTCCACAGATACGCAGTATTTT. This translates into CASEITGIGSSTDTQYF. The full variable domain, with the rest looked up from reference TRBV12-5 and TRBJ2-3, is DARVTQTPRHKVTEMGQEVTMRCQPILGHNTVFWYRQTMMQGLELLAYFRNRAPLDDSGMPKDRFSAEMPDATLATLKIQPSEPRDSAVYFCASEITGIGSSTDTQYFGPGTRLTVL.

The J gene is TRBJ2-3, the V gene TRBV5-1; a possible D gene is TRBD1 (5 bases). V lost 3 bases, J lost 2 bases, and 19 bases lay in between. CDR1 and CDR2 (germline): SGHRS, YFSETQ. This CDR3 region has 17 residues. CDR3 residues: CASSSGHSFPSTDTQYF. DNA of the CDR3: TGCGCCAGCAGCTCCGGACATAGCTTCCCCTCCACAGATACGCAGTATTTT.

In this sample, this clone turned up a few times. DNA for the CDR3: TGTGCCAGCAGCGAGTGGGACAGACGCTACGAGCAGTACTTC. This sequence encodes CASSEWDRRYEQYF. The chain employs TRBV9 and TRBJ2-7; TRBD1 matches at 7 bases. The CDR3 length is 14 residues. Germline V gives CDR1 SGDLS, CDR2 YYNGEE. V was pared by 3 bases and J by 3 bases, with 6 bases of the junction left unmatched. Combining the CDR3 with reference TRBV9 and TRBJ2-7 gives the whole variable domain DSGVTQTPKHLITATGQRVTLRCSPRSGDLSVYWYQQSLDQGLQFLIQYYNGEERAKGNILERFSAQQFPDLHSELNLSSLELGDSALYFCASSEWDRRYEQYFGPGTRLTVT.

The chain links TRBV9 to TRBJ2-1; 9 positions match TRBD2. V gave up 0 bases and J gave up 3 bases; unmatched junction bases: 7. This CDR3 is built from 17 residues. Per the germline V gene, CDR1 is SGDLS and CDR2 is YYNGEE. The CDR3 reads CASSVGSSGRVYNEQFF. CDR3 DNA sequence: TGTGCCAGCAGCGTAGGGAGTAGCGGGAGAGTCTACAATGAGCAGTTCTTC.

CDR3 sequence (DNA): TGTGCCAGCAGTGGGGGCTTGGGGAGACTAGCGGGAGAATACGAGCAGTACTTC. Translation gives CASSGGLGRLAGEYEQYF. This chain links TRBV25-1 with TRBJ2-7, with TRBD2 identical over 12 bases. The CDR3 totals 18 residues. Unmatched junction bases numbered 14, after V lost 4 bases and J lost 4 bases. Germline CDR1 reads MGHDK; CDR2 reads SYGVNS.

This clone was seen once. This chain links TRBV18 with TRBJ2-2, with a possible D match to TRBD2 (5 bases). Germline CDR1 reads KGHSH; CDR2 reads LQKENI. The ends were cut back, 4 bases at V and 5 bases at J, with 17 bases in the middle. The CDR3 sequence is 16 residues long. Written as DNA, the CDR3 is TGTGCCAGCTCACTGGTGAGGGCGGCTGAGACCGGGGAGCTGTTTTTT. Its translation: CASSLVRAAETGELFF.

This chain joins TRBV28 and TRBJ1-4; the D gene is possibly TRBD1 (6 bases). The CDR3 runs to 16 residues. From germline, CDR1 is MDHEN and CDR2 SYDVKM. Trimming shortened V by 4 bases and J by 4 bases, and 16 bases separated the two germline ends. The CDR3 nucleotides read TGTGCCAGCAGTTCCAACTCGGACAGCTTTAATGAAAAACTGTTTTTT. Translation gives CASSSNSDSFNEKLFF.

The chain carries TRBV3-1 (or the pseudogene TRBV3-2) and TRBJ1-4; perhaps TRBD1 as D (6 bases). This CDR3 is 14 amino acids long. Trimming left V 7 bases short and J 4 bases short, with 13 bases between. Germline V lookup: CDR1 LGHDT, CDR2 YNNKEL (reference sequence). CDR3 loop: CASKGGIHNEKLFF. The CDR3 nucleotides read TGTGCCAGCAAAGGGGGAATTCATAATGAAAAACTGTTTTTT.

At least ten counts were recorded for this clone. The chain links TRBV2 to TRBJ1-3; the D is unclear. CDR3 length: 12 residues. Trimming removed 8 bases from V and 3 bases from J, with 8 bases in between. The germline V gene encodes CDR1 SNHLY and CDR2 FYNNEI. The CDR3 spells CASRGDGNTIYF. The CDR3 DNA reads TGTGCCAGCCGTGGGGATGGAAACACCATATATTTT.

The chain has TRBV6-6 and TRBJ2-5; no clear D gene. Looked up from germline, CDR1 is MNHNY and CDR2 is SVGAGI (reference sequence). The V end was cut by 0 bases, the J end by 5 bases, with 4 bases between. The CDR3 totals 12 residues. The CDR3 spells CASSYSGETQYF. In DNA form, the CDR3 reads TGTGCCAGCAGTTACTCTGGGGAGACCCAGTACTTC.

The chain links TRBV12-5 to TRBJ2-1; the match to TRBD1 covers 8 bases. V dropped 1 base and J dropped 9; count of bases not matched to a gene: 5. Per germline, CDR1 LGHNT and CDR2 FRNRAP. This CDR3 comprises 14 residues. CDR3 sequence reads: CASGLGTGPGEQFF. Written as DNA, the CDR3 is TGTGCTAGTGGTTTGGGGACAGGGCCTGGTGAGCAGTTCTTC.